A selection of T cell receptor beta chains follows, all from one sample in a study of a mutant IDH1 vaccine in newly diagnosed glioma. Antigens of these TCRs are unknown. The repertoire was sequenced with immunoSEQ multiplex PCR; TCRdb's copy has only in-frame clones and lacks some. This table has fewer than 150,000 clones, 90% appearing once. The sequencing used PBMCs, collected from a glioma patient whose treatment included an IDH1 peptide vaccine. These receptors were collected from a woman aged 45-60 years with glioma. Each CDR3 is given with its conserved first and last residue.

V gene,J gene,CDR3 protein
TRBV28,TRBJ1-1,CASSLGTANTEAFF
TRBV18,TRBJ1-5,CASSPWGSNQPQHF
TRBV5-6,TRBJ2-5,CASSLDRGQETQYF
TRBV27,TRBJ2-7,CATSIVGDPSEQYF
TRBV10-3,TRBJ2-1,CAISESMGSSYNEQFF
TRBV7-9,TRBJ1-2,CASVGPDRAYGYTF
TRBV10-2,TRBJ1-1,CASRGQVLAFF
TRBV11-2,TRBJ2-2,CASIKAGSGYPTGELFF
TRBV18,TRBJ1-1,CASSPTANTEAFF
TRBV19,TRBJ1-5,CASSIGPGGPNQPQHF
TRBV18,TRBJ2-1,CASSIGGSYNEQFF
TRBV7-9,TRBJ2-5,CASSVELARKETQYF
TRBV13,TRBJ1-6,CASSLGQGVGNSPLHF
TRBV29-1,TRBJ2-6,CSVDTPGANVLTF
TRBV19,TRBJ1-2,CASVGERIYGYTF
TRBV4-1,TRBJ1-4,CASSQDGATRGPNEKLFF
TRBV5-1,TRBJ1-5,CASSLATGNGPQHF
TRBV27,TRBJ2-1,CASSFTGDEQFF
TRBV9,TRBJ1-2,CASSLRDTNYGYTF
TRBV10-3,TRBJ1-1,CAISRTVEGTEAFF
TRBV5-1,TRBJ2-7,CASSLGLAGMSYEQYF
TRBV7-3,TRBJ2-1,CASSLAVSSYNEQFF
TRBV28,TRBJ1-4,CASLGYTEGLFF
TRBV4-1,TRBJ2-1,CASSLPPGGRVSEQFF
TRBV27,TRBJ1-1,CASTPTDRVTEAFF
TRBV18,TRBJ2-6,CASSPQIRGASGANVLTF
TRBV28,TRBJ2-7,CASSLKGYEQYF
TRBV27,TRBJ2-3,CASSLARLAGQYF
TRBV28,TRBJ1-5,CASSYPSGNQPQHF
TRBV19,TRBJ2-1,CASSNFDGSSYNEQFF
TRBV28,TRBJ2-7,CASTPRSRVGVDEQYF
TRBV5-5,TRBJ2-7,CASNVDRAFSYEQYF
TRBV19,TRBJ2-2,CASSSVPGNTGELFF
TRBV19,TRBJ1-3,CASTSSSGNTIYF
TRBV29-1,TRBJ2-1,CSVLVGLDGEQFF
TRBV5-4,TRBJ2-7,CASSSGTIYEQYF